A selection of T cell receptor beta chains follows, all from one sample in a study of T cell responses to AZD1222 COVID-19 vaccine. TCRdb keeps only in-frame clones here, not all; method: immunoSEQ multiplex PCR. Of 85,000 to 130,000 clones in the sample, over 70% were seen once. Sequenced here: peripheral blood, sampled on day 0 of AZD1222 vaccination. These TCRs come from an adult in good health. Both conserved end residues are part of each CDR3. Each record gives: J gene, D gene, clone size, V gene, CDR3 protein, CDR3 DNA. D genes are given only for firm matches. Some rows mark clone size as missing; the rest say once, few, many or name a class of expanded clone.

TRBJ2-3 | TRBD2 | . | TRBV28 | CASSIPLELAGGHTDTQYF | TGTGCCAGCAGTATACCACTCGAACTAGCGGGGGGGCACACAGATACGCAGTATTTT
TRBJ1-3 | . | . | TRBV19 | CASSRFDRFGNTIYF | TGTGCCAGTAGTAGATTCGACAGATTTGGAAACACCATATATTTT
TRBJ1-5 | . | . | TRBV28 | CASSLPPSGGSVTQPQHF | TGTGCCAGCAGTTTGCCCCCCAGTGGAGGGAGTGTCACTCAGCCCCAGCATTTT
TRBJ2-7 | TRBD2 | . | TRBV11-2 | CASSSLLAGVSYEQYF | TGTGCCAGCAGCTCGTTACTAGCGGGGGTTTCCTACGAGCAGTACTTC
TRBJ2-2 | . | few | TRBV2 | CASSEQLHSTGELFF | TGTGCCAGCAGTGAACAACTGCACTCGACCGGGGAGCTGTTTTTT
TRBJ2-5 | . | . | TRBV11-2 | CASSLGSLAYQETQYF | TGTGCCAGCAGCTTAGGGTCGTTGGCATACCAAGAGACCCAGTACTTC
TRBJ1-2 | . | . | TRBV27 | CASSLGAGDYGYTF | TGTGCCAGCAGTTTAGGAGCAGGGGACTATGGCTACACCTTC
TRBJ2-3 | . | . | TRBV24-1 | CATSQETPDTQYF | TGTGCCACCAGTCAAGAGACCCCAGATACGCAGTATTTT
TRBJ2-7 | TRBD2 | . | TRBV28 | CASSELAGGSYEQYF | TGTGCCAGCAGCGAGCTAGCGGGAGGATCCTACGAGCAGTACTTC
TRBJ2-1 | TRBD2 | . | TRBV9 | CASSVLAGAGEQFF | TGTGCCAGCAGCGTACTAGCGGGAGCGGGTGAGCAGTTCTTC
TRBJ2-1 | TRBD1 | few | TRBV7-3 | CASSRRGTGGYNEQFF | TGTGCCAGCAGCCGGAGGGGGACAGGCGGTTACAATGAGCAGTTCTTC
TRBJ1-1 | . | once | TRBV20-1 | CSASAPGAAEAFF | TGCAGTGCTAGTGCGCCGGGTGCGGCTGAAGCTTTCTTT
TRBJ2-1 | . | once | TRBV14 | CASSHSLLNEQFF | TGTGCCAGCAGCCATTCCCTTTTAAATGAGCAGTTCTTC
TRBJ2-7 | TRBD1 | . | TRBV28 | CASRRIDRDAGEQYF | TGTGCCAGCCGCCGGATAGACAGGGACGCCGGCGAGCAGTACTTC
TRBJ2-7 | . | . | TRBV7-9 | CASSRTGMQYF | TGTGCCAGCAGCCGAACAGGAATGCAGTACTTC
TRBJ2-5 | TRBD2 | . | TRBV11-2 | CASSLVSGGAKKTQYF | TGTGCCAGCAGCTTAGTTAGCGGGGGGGCCAAAAAGACCCAGTACTTC
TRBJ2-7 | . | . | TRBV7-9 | CASSPRGDTHYEQYF | TGTGCCAGCAGCCCTAGAGGGGACACCCACTACGAGCAGTACTTC
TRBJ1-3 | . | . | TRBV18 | CASSPRAREDSGNTIYF | TGTGCCAGCTCACCACGTGCTCGGGAAGACTCTGGAAACACCATATATTTT
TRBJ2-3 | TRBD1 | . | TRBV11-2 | CASSLGSGQGHTDTQYF | TGTGCCAGCAGCTTAGGGTCTGGACAGGGTCACACAGATACGCAGTATTTT
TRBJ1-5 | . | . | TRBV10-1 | CASSDPGRNQPQHF | TGCGCCAGCAGTGACCCAGGACGCAATCAGCCCCAGCATTTT
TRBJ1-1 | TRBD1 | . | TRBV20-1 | CSASTGGLTEAFF | TGCAGTGCTAGTACAGGGGGCTTGACTGAAGCTTTCTTT
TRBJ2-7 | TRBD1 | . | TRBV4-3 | CASSQDQGDRGYEQYF | TGCGCCAGCAGCCAAGACCAGGGGGACAGGGGTTACGAGCAGTACTTC
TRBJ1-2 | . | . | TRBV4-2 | CASSQGQARFFYGYTF | TGTGCCAGCAGCCAAGGGCAGGCCAGGTTTTTTTATGGCTACACCTTC
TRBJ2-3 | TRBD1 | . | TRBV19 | CASRGRPGGTDTQYF | TGTGCCAGTAGGGGTCGGCCAGGGGGAACAGATACGCAGTATTTT
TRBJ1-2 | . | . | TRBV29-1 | CSVGDRGVNYGYTF | TGCAGCGTGGGGGACCGGGGGGTGAACTATGGCTACACCTTC
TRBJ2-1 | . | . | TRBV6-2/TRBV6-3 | CASSSHGEPYNEQFF | TGTGCCAGCAGTTCTCATGGGGAGCCCTACAATGAGCAGTTCTTC
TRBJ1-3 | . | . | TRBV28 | CASQSPAPGNTIYF | TGTGCCAGCCAGTCCCCCGCTCCTGGAAACACCATATATTTT
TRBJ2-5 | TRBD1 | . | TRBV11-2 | CASSSRTGPQETQYF | TGTGCCAGCAGCTCCCGGACAGGGCCCCAAGAGACCCAGTACTTC
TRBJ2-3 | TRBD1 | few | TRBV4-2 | CASSQNLPRGRRDTQYF | TGTGCCAGCAGCCAAAATCTTCCCAGGGGGCGACGTGATACGCAGTATTTT
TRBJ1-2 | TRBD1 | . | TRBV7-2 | CASSAAGTAKGKGYTF | TGTGCCAGCAGCGCCGCCGGGACAGCTAAGGGGAAGGGCTACACCTTC
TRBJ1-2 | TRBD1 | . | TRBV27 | CASRDRRGYTF | TGTGCCAGCAGGGACAGGAGAGGCTACACCTTC
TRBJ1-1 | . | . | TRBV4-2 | CASREVRAFF | TGTGCCAGCCGGGAGGTTAGGGCTTTCTTT
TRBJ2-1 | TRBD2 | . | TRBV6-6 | CASSFGTSGGWQFF | TGTGCCAGCAGTTTTGGGACTAGCGGGGGTTGGCAGTTCTTC
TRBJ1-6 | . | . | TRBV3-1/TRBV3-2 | CASSRNSPLHF | TGTGCCAGCAGCCGGAATTCACCCCTCCACTTT
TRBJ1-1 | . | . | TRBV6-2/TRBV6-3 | CASSYGFYTEAFF | TGTGCCAGCAGTTACGGATTTTACACTGAAGCTTTCTTT
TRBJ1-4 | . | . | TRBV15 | CATSREFVSEKLFF | TGTGCCACCAGCAGAGAGTTCGTAAGTGAAAAACTGTTTTTT
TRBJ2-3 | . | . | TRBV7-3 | CASSLNPAGDTQYF | TGTGCCAGCAGCTTAAATCCGGCGGGGGATACGCAGTATTTT
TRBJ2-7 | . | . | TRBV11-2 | CASSLAGSGSSSYEQYF | TGTGCCAGCAGCTTAGCGGGTTCGGGTTCTAGCTCCTACGAGCAGTACTTC
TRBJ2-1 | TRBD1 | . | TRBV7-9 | CASRDRDRASNEQFF | TGTGCCAGCAGAGACCGGGACAGGGCTTCCAATGAGCAGTTCTTC
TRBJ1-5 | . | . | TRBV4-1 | CASSHREASNQPQHF | TGCGCCAGCAGCCACAGAGAGGCTAGCAATCAGCCCCAGCATTTT
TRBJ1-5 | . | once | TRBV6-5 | CASSYLAERNQPQHF | TGTGCCAGCAGTTACCTTGCGGAACGGAATCAGCCCCAGCATTTT
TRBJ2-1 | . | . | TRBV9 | CASSVDHYNEQFF | TGTGCCAGCAGCGTAGATCATTACAATGAGCAGTTCTTC
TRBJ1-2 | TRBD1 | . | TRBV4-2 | CASSHAGTGNYGYTF | TGTGCCAGCAGCCATGCCGGGACAGGGAATTATGGCTACACCTTC
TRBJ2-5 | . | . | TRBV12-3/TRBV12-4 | CASSLGAGETQYF | TGTGCCAGCAGTTTAGGGGCAGGGGAGACCCAGTACTTC
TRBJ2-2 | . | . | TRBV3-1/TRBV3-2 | CASSQGGGTGELFF | TGTGCCAGCAGCCAAGGGGGAGGAACCGGGGAGCTGTTTTTT
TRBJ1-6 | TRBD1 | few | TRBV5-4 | CASSSRQGARSSPLHF | TGTGCCAGCAGCTCGAGACAGGGGGCGCGGAGTTCACCCCTCCACTTT
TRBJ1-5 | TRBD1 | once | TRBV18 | CASSPSQGGNQPQHF | TGTGCCAGCTCACCCTCCCAGGGGGGCAATCAGCCCCAGCATTTT
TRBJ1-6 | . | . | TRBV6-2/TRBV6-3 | CASSLKLAGRNSPLHF | TGTGCCAGCAGTTTGAAATTGGCAGGGCGGAATTCACCCCTCCACTTT
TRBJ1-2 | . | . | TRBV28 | CASSSQGRDYGYTF | TGTGCCAGCAGTTCCCAGGGGCGCGACTATGGCTACACCTTC
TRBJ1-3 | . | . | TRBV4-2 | CASSQAQGGTGNTIYF | TGTGCCAGCAGCCAAGCCCAGGGCGGGACTGGAAACACCATATATTTT
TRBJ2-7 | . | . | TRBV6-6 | CASSRLRGYEQYF | TGTGCCAGCAGCCGCCTCAGGGGCTACGAGCAGTACTTC
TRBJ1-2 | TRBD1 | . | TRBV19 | CASLAPGTAYGYTF | TGTGCCAGTTTAGCCCCCGGGACAGCGTACGGCTACACCTTC
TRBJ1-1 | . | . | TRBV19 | CASSIIAGRRNTEAFF | TGTGCCAGTAGTATTATCGCGGGGCGCCGGAACACTGAAGCTTTCTTT